The T cell receptor (beta chain) under discussion was sequenced for a study of blood T cell repertoires in COVID-19. The overall study: Researchers got acute and convalescent COVID-19 samples from the United States, Italy and Spain. Sources were T cells, B-cell-depleted T cells, or PBMCs; the material itself was cDNA or gDNA.

In the source study's methods: Estimation of nucleated cell counts relied on the amplification of reference gene primers. Profiling relied on immunoSEQ multiplex PCR, and the TCRdb table lists in-frame clones only, not all of them. V and J calls and clone size follow that table, whereas D and trimming were derived from the DNA. This sample has around 170,000 clones, with 83% found just once. V lost 0 bases and J 7 bases, leaving 12 bases between the germline ends. Germline V gives CDR1 KGHSH, CDR2 LQKENI. The CDR3 has 14 residues. Sequencing was carried out using peripheral blood. The chain combines TRBV18 with TRBJ1-2, with no clear D. The TCR originated in a woman in her forties with acute or convalescent COVID-19. CDR3 residues: CASSPPGSQPGYTF. DNA for the CDR3: TGTGCCAGCTCACCACCGGGGAGCCAGCCTGGCTACACCTTC.